Sequencing of this TCR beta chain was carried out in a study of blood T cell repertoires in COVID-19. Germline-derived CDR1 and CDR2 are LNHNV and YYDKDF (reference sequence). Unmatched junction bases numbered 5, after V lost 3 bases and J lost 3 bases. The CDR3 sequence is 15 residues long. In the original processing: Reference gene primer amplification gave nucleated cell count estimates. Clones were sequenced by immunoSEQ multiplex PCR, and TCRdb holds only the in-frame ones, with some missing. The DNA was the basis for D and trimming; V, J and clone size are from that table. The sample has some 220,000 clones, around 81% seen once.

The chain links TRBV15 to TRBJ2-7; the match to TRBD1 covers 10 bases. The origin of this receptor is a woman aged 60 to 75 with acute or convalescent COVID-19. Sequencing input: peripheral blood. For the CDR3, the DNA is TGTGCCACCAGCAGGTCGGGACAGGGGAGCTACGAGCAGTACTTC. As protein: CATSRSGQGSYEQYF.